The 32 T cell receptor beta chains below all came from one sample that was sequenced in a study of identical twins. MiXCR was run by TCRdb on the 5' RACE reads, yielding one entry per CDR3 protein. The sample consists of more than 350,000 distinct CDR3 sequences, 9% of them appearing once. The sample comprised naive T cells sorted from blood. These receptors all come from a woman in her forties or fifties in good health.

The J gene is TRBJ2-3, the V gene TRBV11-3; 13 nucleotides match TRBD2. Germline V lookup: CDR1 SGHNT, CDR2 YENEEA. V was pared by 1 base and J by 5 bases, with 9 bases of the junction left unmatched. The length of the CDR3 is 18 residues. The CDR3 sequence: CASSLGPWTSGSVDTQYF. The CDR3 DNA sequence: TGTGCCAGCAGCTTAGGCCCTTGGACTAGCGGGAGTGTAGATACGCAGTATTTT.

This CDR3 reads CSRVGPGLAQQSSYNEQFF. The CDR3 DNA sequence: TGCAGTCGAGTGGGGCCGGGACTAGCGCAACAAAGCTCCTACAATGAGCAGTTCTTC. J is TRBJ2-1 and V is TRBV20-1; 10 nucleotides agree with TRBD2. Germline CDR1 is DFQATT and CDR2 is SNEGSKA (reference sequence). With V trimmed by 8 bases and J by 0 bases, 19 bases remained unmatched. This CDR3 spans 19 amino acids.

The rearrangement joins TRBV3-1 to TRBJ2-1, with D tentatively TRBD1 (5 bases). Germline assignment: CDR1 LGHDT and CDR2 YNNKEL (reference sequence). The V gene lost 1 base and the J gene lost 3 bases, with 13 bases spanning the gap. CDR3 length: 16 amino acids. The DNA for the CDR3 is TGTGCCAGCAGCCAAGGTTGGGCGCAGGGCTACAATGAGCAGTTCTTC. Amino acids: CASSQGWAQGYNEQFF.

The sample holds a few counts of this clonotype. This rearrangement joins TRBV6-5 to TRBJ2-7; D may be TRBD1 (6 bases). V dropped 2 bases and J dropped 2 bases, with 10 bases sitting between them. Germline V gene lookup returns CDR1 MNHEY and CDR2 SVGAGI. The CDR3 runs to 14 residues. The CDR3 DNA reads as TGTGCCAGCAGTTACGTCCAGGGGCCCTACGAGCAGTACTTC. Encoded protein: CASSYVQGPYEQYF.

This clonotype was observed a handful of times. In nucleotides, the CDR3 is TGCGCCAGCGGCTCTCCTCGGACAGGGCCCACAGATACGCAGTATTTT. Protein sequence: CASGSPRTGPTDTQYF. The genes are TRBV5-1 and TRBJ2-3; 8 nucleotides align to TRBD1. Germline-derived CDR1 and CDR2 are SGHRS and YFSETQ. This CDR3 spans 16 amino acids. The V segment lost 7 bases and the J segment 2 bases; nucleotides outside the gene matches: 12.

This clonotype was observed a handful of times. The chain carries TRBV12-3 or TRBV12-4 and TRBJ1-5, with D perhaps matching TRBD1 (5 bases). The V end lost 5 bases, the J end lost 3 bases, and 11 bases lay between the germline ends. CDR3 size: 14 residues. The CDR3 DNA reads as TGTGCCAGCAGTATCGGGGGGGTCAATCAGCCCCAGCATTTT. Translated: CASSIGGVNQPQHF.

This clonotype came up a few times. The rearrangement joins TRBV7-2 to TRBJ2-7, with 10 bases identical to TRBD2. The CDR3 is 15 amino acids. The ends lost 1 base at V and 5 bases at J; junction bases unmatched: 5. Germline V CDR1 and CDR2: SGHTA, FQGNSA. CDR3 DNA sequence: TGTGCCAGCAGCTTAGAGTCTCTAGCGGGAGACGAGCAGTACTTC. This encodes CASSLESLAGDEQYF.

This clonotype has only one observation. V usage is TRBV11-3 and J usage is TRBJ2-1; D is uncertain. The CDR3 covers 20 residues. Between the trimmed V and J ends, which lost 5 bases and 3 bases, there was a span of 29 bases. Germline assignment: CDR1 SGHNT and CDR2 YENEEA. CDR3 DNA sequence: TGTGCCAGCAGCCCCGGAGAGGTGGAGCTTACCCTTATTATCTACAATGAGCAGTTCTTC. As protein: CASSPGEVELTLIIYNEQFF.

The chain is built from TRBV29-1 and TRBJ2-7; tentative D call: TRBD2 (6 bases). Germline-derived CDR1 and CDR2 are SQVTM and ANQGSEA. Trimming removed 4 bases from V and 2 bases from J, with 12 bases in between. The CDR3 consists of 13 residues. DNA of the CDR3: TGCAGCGTTGGCCCCCGGGGGACCTACGAGCAGTACTTC. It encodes CSVGPRGTYEQYF.

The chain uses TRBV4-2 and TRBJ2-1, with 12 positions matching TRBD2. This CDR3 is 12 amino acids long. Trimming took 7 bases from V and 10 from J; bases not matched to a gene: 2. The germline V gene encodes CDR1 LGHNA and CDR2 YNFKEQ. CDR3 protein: CASIGLAGEQFF. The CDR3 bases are TGTGCCAGCATAGGACTAGCGGGGGAGCAGTTCTTC.

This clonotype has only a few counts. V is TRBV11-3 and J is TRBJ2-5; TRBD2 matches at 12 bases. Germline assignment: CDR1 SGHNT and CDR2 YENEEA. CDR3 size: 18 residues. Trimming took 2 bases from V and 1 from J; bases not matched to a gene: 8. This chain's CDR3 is CASSLTIPLAGGQETQYF. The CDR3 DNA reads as TGTGCCAGCAGCTTAACGATTCCACTAGCGGGGGGCCAAGAGACCCAGTACTTC. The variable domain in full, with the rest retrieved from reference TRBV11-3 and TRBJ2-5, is EAGVVQSPRYKIIEKKQPVAFWCNPISGHNTLYWYLQNLGQGPELLIRYENEEAVDDSQLPKDRFSAERLKGVDSTLKIQPAELGDSAVYLCASSLTIPLAGGQETQYFGPGTRLLVL.

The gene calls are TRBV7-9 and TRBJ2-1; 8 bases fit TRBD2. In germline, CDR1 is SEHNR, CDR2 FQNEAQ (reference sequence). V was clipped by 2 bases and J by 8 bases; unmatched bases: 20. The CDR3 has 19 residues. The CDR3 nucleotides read TGTGCCAGCAGCTTAAGGGGAGTCGGGAGGGCCCTCGGAGTGGATGAGCAGTTCTTC. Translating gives CASSLRGVGRALGVDEQFF.

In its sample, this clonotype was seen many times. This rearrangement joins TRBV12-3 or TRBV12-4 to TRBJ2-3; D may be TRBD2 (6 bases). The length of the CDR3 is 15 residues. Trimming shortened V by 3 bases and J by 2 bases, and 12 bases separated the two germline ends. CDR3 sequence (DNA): TGTGCCAGCAGTTTTTGGGGGGAAGTCACAGATACGCAGTATTTT. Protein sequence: CASSFWGEVTDTQYF.

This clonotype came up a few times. This chain's CDR3 is CASSLTGSGNEQFF. Written as DNA, the CDR3 is TGTGCCAGCAGCTTAACAGGGTCGGGGAATGAGCAGTTCTTC. The chain is built from TRBV5-5 and TRBJ2-1, with a possible D match to TRBD1 (6 bases). V was pared by 2 bases and J by 7 bases, with 13 bases between. The CDR3 extends over 14 amino acids. Germline CDR1 reads SGHKS; CDR2 reads YYEKEE (reference sequence).

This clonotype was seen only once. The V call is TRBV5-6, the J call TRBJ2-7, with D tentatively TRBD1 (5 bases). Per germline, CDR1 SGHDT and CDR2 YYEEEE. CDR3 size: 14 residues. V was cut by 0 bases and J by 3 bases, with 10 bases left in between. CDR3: CASSLAGRDYEQYV. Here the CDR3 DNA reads TGTGCCAGCAGCTTGGCCGGCAGGGACTACGAGCAGTACGTC.

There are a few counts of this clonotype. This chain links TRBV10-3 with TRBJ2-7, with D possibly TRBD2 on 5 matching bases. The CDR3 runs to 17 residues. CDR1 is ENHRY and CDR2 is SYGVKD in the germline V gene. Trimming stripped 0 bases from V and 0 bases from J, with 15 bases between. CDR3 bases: TGTGCCATCAGTGAGTCGATGAAGCGGAGGACCTCCTACGAGCAGTACTTC. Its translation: CAISESMKRRTSYEQYF.

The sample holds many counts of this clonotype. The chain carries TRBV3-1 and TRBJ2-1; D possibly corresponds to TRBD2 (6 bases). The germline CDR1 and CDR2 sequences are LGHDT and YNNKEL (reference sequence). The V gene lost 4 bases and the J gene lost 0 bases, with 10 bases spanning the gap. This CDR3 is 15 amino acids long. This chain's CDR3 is CASSPGLSSYNEQFF. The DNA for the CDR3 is TGTGCCAGCAGCCCAGGACTAAGCTCCTACAATGAGCAGTTCTTC.

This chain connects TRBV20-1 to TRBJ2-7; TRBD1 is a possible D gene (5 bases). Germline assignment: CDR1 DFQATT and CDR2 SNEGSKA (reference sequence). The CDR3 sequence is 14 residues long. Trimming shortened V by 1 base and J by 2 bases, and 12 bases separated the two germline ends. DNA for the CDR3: TGCAGTGCTAGAGGGGGCAGGTCCACCTACGAGCAGTACGTC. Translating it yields CSARGGRSTYEQYV.

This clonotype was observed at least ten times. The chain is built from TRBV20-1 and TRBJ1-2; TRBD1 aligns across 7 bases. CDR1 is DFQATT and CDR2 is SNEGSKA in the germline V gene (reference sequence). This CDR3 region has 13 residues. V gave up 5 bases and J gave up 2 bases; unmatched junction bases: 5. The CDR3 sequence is CSASRTGNYGYTF. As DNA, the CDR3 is TGCAGTGCTTCTAGGACAGGAAACTATGGCTACACCTTC.

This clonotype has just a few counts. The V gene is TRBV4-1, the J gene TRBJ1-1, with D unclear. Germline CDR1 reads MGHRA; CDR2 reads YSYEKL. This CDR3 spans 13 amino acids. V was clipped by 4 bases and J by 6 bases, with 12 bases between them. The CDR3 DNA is TGCGCCAGCAGCCCCTCAAAGCCCCCTGAAGCTTTCTTT. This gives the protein CASSPSKPPEAFF.

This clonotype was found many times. CDR3 region: CASSLGMVFGYTF. In DNA form, the CDR3 reads TGCGCCAGCAGCTTGGGTATGGTTTTTGGCTACACCTTC. J is TRBJ1-2 and V is TRBV5-1; D call uncertain. Between the trimmed V and J ends, which lost 0 bases and 7 bases, there was a span of 10 bases. Germline lookup yields CDR1 SGHRS and CDR2 YFSETQ. CDR3 length: 13 amino acids.

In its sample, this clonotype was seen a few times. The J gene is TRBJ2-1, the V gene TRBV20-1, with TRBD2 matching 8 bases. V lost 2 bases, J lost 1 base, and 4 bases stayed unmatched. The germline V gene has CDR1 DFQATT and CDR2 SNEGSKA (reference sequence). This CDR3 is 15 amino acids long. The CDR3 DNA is TGCAGTGCTAGACCGGTAGCGGGATCCTACAATGAGCAGTTCTTC. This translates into CSARPVAGSYNEQFF.

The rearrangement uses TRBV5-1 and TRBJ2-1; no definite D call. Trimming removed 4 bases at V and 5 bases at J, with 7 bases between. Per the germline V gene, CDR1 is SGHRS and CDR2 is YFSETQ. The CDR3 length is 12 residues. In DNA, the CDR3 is TGCGCCAGCAGCCGACATAACAATGAGCAGTTCTTC. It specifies CASSRHNNEQFF.

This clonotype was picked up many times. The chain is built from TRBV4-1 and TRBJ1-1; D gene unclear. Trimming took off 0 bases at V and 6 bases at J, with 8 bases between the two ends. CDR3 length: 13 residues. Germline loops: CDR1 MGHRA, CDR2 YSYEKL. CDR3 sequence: CASSQEGWAEAFF. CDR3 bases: TGCGCCAGCAGCCAAGAGGGCTGGGCTGAAGCTTTCTTT.

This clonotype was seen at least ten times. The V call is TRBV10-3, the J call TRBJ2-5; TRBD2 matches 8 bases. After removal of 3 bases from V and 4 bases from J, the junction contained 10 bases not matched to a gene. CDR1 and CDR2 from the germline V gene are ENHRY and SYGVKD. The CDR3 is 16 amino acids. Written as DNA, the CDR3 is TGTGCCATCAGTGACCTCCCAGCGGGAGCGGTAGAGACCCAGTACTTC. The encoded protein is CAISDLPAGAVETQYF.

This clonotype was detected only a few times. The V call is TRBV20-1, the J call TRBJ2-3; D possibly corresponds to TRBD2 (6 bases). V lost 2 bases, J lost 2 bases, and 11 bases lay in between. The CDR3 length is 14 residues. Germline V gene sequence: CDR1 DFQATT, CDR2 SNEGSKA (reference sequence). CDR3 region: CSARRLELTDTQYF. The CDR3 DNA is TGCAGTGCTAGAAGACTAGAACTCACAGATACGCAGTATTTT.

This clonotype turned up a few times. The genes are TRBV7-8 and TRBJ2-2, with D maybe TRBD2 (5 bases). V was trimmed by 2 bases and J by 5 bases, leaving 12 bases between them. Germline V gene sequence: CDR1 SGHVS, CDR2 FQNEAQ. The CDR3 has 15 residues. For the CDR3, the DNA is TGTGCCAGCAGCTTACTGGTTTGGGAGACCGGGGAGCTGTTTTTT. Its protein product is CASSLLVWETGELFF. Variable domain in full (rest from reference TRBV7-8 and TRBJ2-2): GAGVSQSPRYKVAKRGQDVALRCDPISGHVSLFWYQQALGQGPEFLTYFQNEAQLDKSGLPSDRFFAERPEGSVSTLKIQRTQQEDSAVYLCASSLLVWETGELFFGEGSRLTVL.

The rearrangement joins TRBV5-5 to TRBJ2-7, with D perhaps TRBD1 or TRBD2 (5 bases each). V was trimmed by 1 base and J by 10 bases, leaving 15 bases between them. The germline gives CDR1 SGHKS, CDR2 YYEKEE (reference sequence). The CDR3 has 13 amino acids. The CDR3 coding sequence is TGTGCCAGCAGCTTGAGAACCCGGTGGGACCAGTACGTC. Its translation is CASSLRTRWDQYV.

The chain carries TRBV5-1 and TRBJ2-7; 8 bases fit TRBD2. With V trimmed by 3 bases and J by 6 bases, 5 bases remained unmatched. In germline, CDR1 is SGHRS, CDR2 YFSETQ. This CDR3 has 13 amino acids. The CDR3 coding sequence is TGCGCCAGCAGCTCAAACCGGGAGGGCGAGCAGTACTTC. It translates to CASSSNREGEQYF.

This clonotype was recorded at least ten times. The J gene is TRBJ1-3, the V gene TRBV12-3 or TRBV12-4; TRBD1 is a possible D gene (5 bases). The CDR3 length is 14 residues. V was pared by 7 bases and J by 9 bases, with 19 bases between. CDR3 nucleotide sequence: TGTGCCAGCACCTGGGGGTCTTCCACGGGCACCATATATTTT. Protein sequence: CASTWGSSTGTIYF.

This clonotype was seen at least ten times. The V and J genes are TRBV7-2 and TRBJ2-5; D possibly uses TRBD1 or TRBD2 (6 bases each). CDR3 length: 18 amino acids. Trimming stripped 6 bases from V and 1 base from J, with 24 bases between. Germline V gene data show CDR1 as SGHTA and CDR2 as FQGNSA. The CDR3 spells CASRSRGAAVQPQETQYF. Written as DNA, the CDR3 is TGTGCCAGCAGATCAAGGGGGGCGGCGGTTCAACCCCAAGAGACCCAGTACTTC.

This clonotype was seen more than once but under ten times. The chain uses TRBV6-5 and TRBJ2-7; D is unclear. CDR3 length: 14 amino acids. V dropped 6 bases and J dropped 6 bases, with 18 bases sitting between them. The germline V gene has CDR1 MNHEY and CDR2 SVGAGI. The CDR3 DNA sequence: TGTGCCAGCAGCCGCCTGGAGAGCCCGGGCGAGCAGTACTTC. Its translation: CASSRLESPGEQYF.